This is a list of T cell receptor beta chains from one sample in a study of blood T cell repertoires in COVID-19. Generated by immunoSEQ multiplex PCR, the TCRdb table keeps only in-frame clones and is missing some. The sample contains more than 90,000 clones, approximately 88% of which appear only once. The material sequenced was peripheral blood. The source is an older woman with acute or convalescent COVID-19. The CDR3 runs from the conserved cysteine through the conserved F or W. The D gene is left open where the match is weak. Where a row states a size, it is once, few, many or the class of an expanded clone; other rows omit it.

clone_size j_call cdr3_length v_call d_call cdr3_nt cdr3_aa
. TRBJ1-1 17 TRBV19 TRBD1 TGTGCCAGTAGTACCCCCCGACAGGGCCCTGCCAACCCTGAAGCTTTCTTT CASSTPRQGPANPEAFF
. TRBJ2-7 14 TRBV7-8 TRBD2 TGTGCCAGCAGCTCGGGGACTAGCGATAACGAGCAGTACTTC CASSSGTSDNEQYF
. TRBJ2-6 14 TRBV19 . TGTGCCAGTTGCCAGGGGAGCGGGGCCAACGTCCTGACTTTC CASCQGSGANVLTF
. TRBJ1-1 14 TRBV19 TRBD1 TGTGCCAGTAACCCGGGACAGGGGAACACTGAAGCTTTCTTT CASNPGQGNTEAFF
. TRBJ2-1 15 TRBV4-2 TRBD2 TGTGCCAGCAGCCAAGGATCGGGACTAGTCAGTGAGCAGTTCTTC CASSQGSGLVSEQFF
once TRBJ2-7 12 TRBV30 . TGTGCCTGGAGTCCCCAGGCCTACGAGCAGTACTTC CAWSPQAYEQYF
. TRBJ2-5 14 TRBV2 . TGTGCCAGCTTTTTGGGGGGGGCCGGGGAGACCCAGTACTTC CASFLGGAGETQYF
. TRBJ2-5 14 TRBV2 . TGTGCCAGCAGTGAAATGGGGCCAAGGGAGACCCAGTACTTC CASSEMGPRETQYF
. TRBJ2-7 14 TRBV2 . TGTGCCAGCAGGTTCGAGACGAGGACCTACGAGCAGTACTTC CASRFETRTYEQYF
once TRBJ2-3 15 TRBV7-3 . TGTGCCAGCAGCTCTCAGGGGGGCAACACAGATACGCAGTATTTT CASSSQGGNTDTQYF
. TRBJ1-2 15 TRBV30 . TGTGCCTGGACCTCAGCCGGAGGGGAGTTAGGGGGCTACACCTTC CAWTSAGGELGGYTF
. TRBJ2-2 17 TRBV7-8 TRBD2 TGTGCCAGCAGCTTACGGTCGGGAGGGCCTTTGGGCGGGGAGCTGTTTTTT CASSLRSGGPLGGELFF
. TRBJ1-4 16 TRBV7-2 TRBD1 TGTGCCAGCAGCTTAGAAGGGGGCGCTTCAAATGAAAAACTGTTTTTT CASSLEGGASNEKLFF
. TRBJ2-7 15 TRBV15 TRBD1 TGTGCCACCAGCAGAGACGTGCAGGGGGCACCCGAGCAGTACTTC CATSRDVQGAPEQYF
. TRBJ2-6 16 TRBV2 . TGTGCCAGCAGTGTGGGGAGGAGGGCTGGGGCCAACGTCCTGACTTTC CASSVGRRAGANVLTF
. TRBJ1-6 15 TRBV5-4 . TGTGCCAGCAGCTCCGCCAGAGAGGGTACCTCACCCCTCCACTTT CASSSAREGTSPLHF
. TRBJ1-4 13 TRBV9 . TGTGCCAGCAGCGTAGTAGGAGGTGAAAAACTGTTTTTT CASSVVGGEKLFF
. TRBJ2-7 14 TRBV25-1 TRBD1 TGTGCCAGCAGTCGAAGGGGGCAGGCCTACGAGCAGTACTTC CASSRRGQAYEQYF
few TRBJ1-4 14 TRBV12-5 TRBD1 TGTGCTAGTGGTTCGGGACAGGGGTATGAAAAACTGTTTTTT CASGSGQGYEKLFF
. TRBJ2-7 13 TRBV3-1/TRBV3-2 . TGTGCCAGCAGCCCTCACCGGGACTCCTGGCAGTACTTC CASSPHRDSWQYF
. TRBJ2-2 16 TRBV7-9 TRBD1 TGTGCCAGCAGCCCCTCGGGACAGGGGAGTATCGGGGAGCTGTTTTTT CASSPSGQGSIGELFF
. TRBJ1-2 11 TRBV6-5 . TGTGCCAGCGGAGGGGTGGGCGGCTACACCTTC CASGGVGGYTF
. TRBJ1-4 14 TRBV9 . TGTGCCAGCAGCGTAGTCGGAGACAATGAAAAACTGTTTTTT CASSVVGDNEKLFF
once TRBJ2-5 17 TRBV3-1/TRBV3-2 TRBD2 TGTGCCAGCAGCCAAGAGAGGACTAGCGGGGGCCAAGAGACCCAGTACTTC CASSQERTSGGQETQYF
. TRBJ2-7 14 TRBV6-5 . TGTGCCAGCAGTTGGGAGTCAGCCTCCTACGAGCAGTACTTC CASSWESASYEQYF
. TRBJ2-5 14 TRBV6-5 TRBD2 TGTGCCAGTAACGGGGGGGCCGTCGGCGAGACCCAGTACTTC CASNGGAVGETQYF
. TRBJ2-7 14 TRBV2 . TGTGCCAGCAGTGACCCCAGGTTCTCCTACGAGCAGTACTTC CASSDPRFSYEQYF
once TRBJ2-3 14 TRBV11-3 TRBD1 TGTGCCAGCAGCCTCGACAGGGGCACAGATACGCAGTATTTT CASSLDRGTDTQYF
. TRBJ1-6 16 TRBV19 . TGTGCCATCCCCCCCCCGGCAGGGAAGTGTGATTCACCCCTCCACTTT CAIPPPAGKCDSPLHF
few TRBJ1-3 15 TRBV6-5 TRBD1 TGTGCCAGCAGTTTACAGCAGGGGGCGTGGAACACCATATATTTT CASSLQQGAWNTIYF
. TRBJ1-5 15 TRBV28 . TGTGCCAGCAGATCGAGCGGTGTAGGCAATCAGCCCCAGCATTTT CASRSSGVGNQPQHF
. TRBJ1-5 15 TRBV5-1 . TGCGCCAGCAGCACCGGCGGAGGAACCAATCAGCCCCAGCATTTT CASSTGGGTNQPQHF
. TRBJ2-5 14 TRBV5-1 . TGCGCCAGCAGCTTAGAGGCGGTCCAAGAGACCCAGTACTTC CASSLEAVQETQYF
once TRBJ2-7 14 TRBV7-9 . TGTGCCAGCACCTCTCGCACAGGGACGAGGGAGCAGTACTTC CASTSRTGTREQYF
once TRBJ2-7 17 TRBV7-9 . TGTGCCAGCAGCTTACGCGGGATAGGAGCCGGCTCCTACGAGCAGTACTTC CASSLRGIGAGSYEQYF
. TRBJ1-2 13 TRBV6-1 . TGTGCCAGCAGTGAAGGGATAGGGGTTGGCTACACCTTC CASSEGIGVGYTF
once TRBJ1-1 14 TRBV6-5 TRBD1 TGTGCCAGCAGGGACAGGGCCGATCGAGGTGAAGCTTTCTTT CASRDRADRGEAFF
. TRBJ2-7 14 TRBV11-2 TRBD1 TGTGCCAGCAGCACACGACAGGGGGTCTACGAGCAGTACTTC CASSTRQGVYEQYF
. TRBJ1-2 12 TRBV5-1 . TGCGCCTGCCGGCGGGGTCCCGAAGGCTACACCTTC CACRRGPEGYTF
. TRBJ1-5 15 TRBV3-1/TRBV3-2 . TGTGCCAGCAGTCCCTCAGGGAGGGTCGGTCAGCCCCAGCATTTT CASSPSGRVGQPQHF
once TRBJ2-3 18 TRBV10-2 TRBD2 TGCGCCAGCAGTGACTCCGTCCCGGGACTAGCGGGAGCTGATACGCAGTATTTT CASSDSVPGLAGADTQYF
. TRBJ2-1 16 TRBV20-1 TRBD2 TGCAGTGCTAGTGAGGGAGCGGGGGGAACCTACAATGAGCAGTTCTTC CSASEGAGGTYNEQFF
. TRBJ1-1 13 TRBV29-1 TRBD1 TGCAGCGTTGGACAGGGTCCGAACACTGAAGCTTTCTTT CSVGQGPNTEAFF
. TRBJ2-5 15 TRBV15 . TGTGCCACCAGCAGAGACCCCCAATCGAGAGAGACCCAGTACTTC CATSRDPQSRETQYF
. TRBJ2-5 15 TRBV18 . TGTGCCAGCTCACCAAACAGGGATTCCCAAGAGACCCAGTACTTC CASSPNRDSQETQYF
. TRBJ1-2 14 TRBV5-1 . TGCGCCAGCAGCTTGGAATCAGGGTCCAGCGGCTACACCTTC CASSLESGSSGYTF
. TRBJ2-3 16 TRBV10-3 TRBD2 TGTGCCATCAGTGAGTCGGGCGGACTAGCCGCGGGTACGCAGTATTTT CAISESGGLAAGTQYF
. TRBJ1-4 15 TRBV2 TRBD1 TGTGCCAGCAGAGGGACAGGGAGCAGCGGTGAAAAACTGTTTTTT CASRGTGSSGEKLFF
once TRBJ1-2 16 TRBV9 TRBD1 TGTGCCAGCAGCGCCCGGGACAGGGGTCTCAACTATGGCTACACCTTC CASSARDRGLNYGYTF
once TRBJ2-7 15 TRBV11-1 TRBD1 TGTGCCAGCAGCTCGTGGGGACAGAGGACATACGAGCAGTACTTC CASSSWGQRTYEQYF
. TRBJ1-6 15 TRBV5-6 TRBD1 TGTGCCAGCAGCTCTGCAGGGGGGAATAATTCACCCCTCCACTTT CASSSAGGNNSPLHF
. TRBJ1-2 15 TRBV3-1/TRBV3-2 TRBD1 TGTGCCAGCAGTTCCGGGACAGGGTTTGACTATGGCTACACCTTC CASSSGTGFDYGYTF
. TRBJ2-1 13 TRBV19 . TGTGCCAGTAGCACTGACAGGCCTGGTGAGCAGTTCTTC CASSTDRPGEQFF
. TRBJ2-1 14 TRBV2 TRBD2 TGTGCCAGCAAAGGCGGGAGGGCCAACGGTGAGCAGTTCTTC CASKGGRANGEQFF
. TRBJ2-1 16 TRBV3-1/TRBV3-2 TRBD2 TGTGCCAGCAGCCTACCTTTAGCGGGGGACTACAATGAGCAGTTCTTC CASSLPLAGDYNEQFF
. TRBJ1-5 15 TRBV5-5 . TGTGCCAGCAGCTTGGCCGACAGTAGCAATCAGCCCCAGCATTTT CASSLADSSNQPQHF
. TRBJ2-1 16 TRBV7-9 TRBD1 TGTGCCAGCAGATCCCTTGACAGGGCGTCCTACAATGAGCAGTTCTTC CASRSLDRASYNEQFF
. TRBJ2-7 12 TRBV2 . TGTGCCAGCAGCAAAGACAGTTACGAGCAGTACTTC CASSKDSYEQYF